The clone carrying this T cell receptor (beta chain) has only a few counts. Its antigen is as yet unknown. This record belongs to a study of blood T cells in healthy people across ages. Notes on the study in general: Naive CD4+ cell counts and diversity both ran higher in long-lived than in aged donors. Estimated diversity across one million T cells was deemed an underestimate.

Then a second PCR, running roughly 6 to 12 cycles, was carried out with a sample-barcoded 5' primer and a J-beta primer mix. Unique molecular identifiers of 12 random nucleotides labeled each cDNA. TCRdb processed the 5' RACE reads anew with MiXCR; each CDR3 protein has one entry. The sample carries 920,000 or so distinct CDR3 sequences, 35% to 55% recorded once. Deletions cut 0 bases from V and 2 bases from J, with 11 bases between. The CDR3 contains 16 residues. Germline-derived CDR1 and CDR2 are MRHNA and SNTAGT. The chain is built from TRBV6-4 and TRBJ2-1; the D gene is possibly TRBD1 (5 bases). This TCR came from a woman in her fifties or sixties in good health. Material for sequencing was blood. CDR3 amino acids: CASSDSAGFPYNEQFF. Written as DNA, the CDR3 is TGTGCCAGCAGTGACTCGGCAGGGTTTCCCTACAATGAGCAGTTCTTC.